This T cell receptor (beta chain) is from a study of blood T cell repertoires in COVID-19. Germline V CDR1 and CDR2: MNHNY, SVGAGI (reference sequence). With V trimmed by 5 bases and J by 6 bases, 8 bases remained unmatched. The CDR3 is made up of 14 amino acids. Assay used: immunoSEQ multiplex PCR; TCRdb lists only in-frame clones, some missing. The sample consists of 170,000 or so clones, 85% to 90% of them appearing once. The chain links TRBV6-6 to TRBJ1-1; 8 bases match TRBD1. The receptor was isolated from a man between 35 and 55 years old with active or convalescent COVID-19. The specimen sequenced was peripheral blood. As DNA, the CDR3 is TGTGCCAGCAGTCTCGAGACAGGGGCCGCTGAAGCTTTCTTT. It is translated as CASSLETGAAEAFF.